This T cell receptor beta chain was sequenced in a study of T cell responses to AZD1222 COVID-19 vaccine. Assay used: immunoSEQ multiplex PCR; TCRdb lists only in-frame clones, some missing. There are approximately 100,000 clones in the sample; about nine tenths occur only once, and approximately 5% lies in the top ten. Points from the study as a whole: Just a handful of AZD1222 recipients tested seropositive at baseline.

V was trimmed by 3 bases and J by 5 bases, leaving 12 bases between them. The CDR3 totals 14 residues. Germline-derived CDR1 and CDR2 are KGHDR and SFDVKD. As for this clone: The target antigen is unknown.

The starting material was peripheral blood, obtained 28 days after the second AZD1222 dose. The chain employs TRBV24-1 and TRBJ1-2; weak D call: TRBD1 (5 bases). The sequence was obtained from an adult who received the AZD1222 COVID-19 vaccine. As DNA, the CDR3 is TGTGCCACCAGTGATGCAGGGTCTATTTATGGCTACACCTTC. This translates into CATSDAGSIYGYTF.